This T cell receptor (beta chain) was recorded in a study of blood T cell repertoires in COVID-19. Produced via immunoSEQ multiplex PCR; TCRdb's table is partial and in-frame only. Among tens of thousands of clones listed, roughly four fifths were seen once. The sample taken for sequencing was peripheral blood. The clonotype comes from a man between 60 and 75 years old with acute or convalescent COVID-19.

The DNA for the CDR3 is TGTGCCAGCAGTTCCCTCCTGACTAGCGGGGTGTACGAGCAGTACTTC. Translation: CASSSLLTSGVYEQYF. This chain connects TRBV6-2 or TRBV6-3 to TRBJ2-7; 11 nucleotides match TRBD2. Germline V lookup: CDR1 MNHEY, CDR2 SVGEGT. The trim removed 4 bases at V and 4 bases at J, leaving 9 bases unmatched. The CDR3 totals 16 residues.